These T cell receptor beta chains were read from a single sample in a study of T cell responses to AZD1222 COVID-19 vaccine. Data came from immunoSEQ multiplex PCR; TCRdb stores just in-frame clones and leaves some out. The table lists 130,000 to 150,000 clones, more than 70% of them singletons. The material sequenced was peripheral blood, taken on day 0 of AZD1222 vaccination. The origin of the receptors is an adult in good health. CDR3s include the opening cysteine and the closing phenylalanine or tryptophan. Fields, in order: V gene, clone size, J gene, D gene, CDR3 DNA, CDR3 protein. D genes are given only for firm matches. Not all rows give a size; the values are once, few, many and, for expanded clones, a class.

TRBV19	once	TRBJ1-2	TRBD1	TGTGCCAGTAGTATTTCTTCCCAGGGGGCGATACGAAGCGGCTACACCTTC	CASSISSQGAIRSGYTF
TRBV3-1/TRBV3-2	.	TRBJ1-5	TRBD1	TGTGCCAGCAGCCCGGGGACAGGGGAGAATCAGCCCCAGCATTTT	CASSPGTGENQPQHF
TRBV18	.	TRBJ1-1	TRBD1	TGTGCCAGCTCACCAGGGACAGGTGGTGAAGCTTTCTTT	CASSPGTGGEAFF
TRBV28	.	TRBJ2-7	.	TGTGCCAGCAGAGGGGACGGACCCACCTACGAGCAGTACTTC	CASRGDGPTYEQYF
TRBV9	.	TRBJ2-5	.	TGTGCCAGCAGCGCACAAAACTCGTTCGGGCGATGGGGAGAGACCCAGTACTTC	CASSAQNSFGRWGETQYF
TRBV15	.	TRBJ2-2	.	TGTGCCACCAGCAGGGTTAGAACCGGGGAGCTGTTTTTT	CATSRVRTGELFF
TRBV5-6	.	TRBJ1-1	.	TGTGCCAGCAGCTCCGGCTCTAACCTAAGAGGCGTTCGAGCTTTCTTT	CASSSGSNLRGVRAFF
TRBV27	once	TRBJ2-1	.	TGTGCCAGCAGTTTAATCCAGGGGCCACCGAGCAATGAGCAGTTCTTC	CASSLIQGPPSNEQFF
TRBV7-9	.	TRBJ1-1	TRBD1	TGTGCCAGCAGCTTATGGGAGGGACAGGGGAGGATCACTGAAGCTTTCTTT	CASSLWEGQGRITEAFF
TRBV6-6	.	TRBJ2-3	.	TGTGCCAGCTCCCTTGCCCCAGATACGCAGTATTTT	CASSLAPDTQYF
TRBV7-6	once	TRBJ2-3	.	TGTGCCAGCAGCTTTTCCCCTTCCCGGGCCTCCCCTTGGGATACGCAGTATTTT	CASSFSPSRASPWDTQYF
TRBV2	.	TRBJ2-1	TRBD1	TGTGCCAGCAGTGGAGGGACAGGGTTTTGGTCCTACAATGAGCAGTTCTTC	CASSGGTGFWSYNEQFF
TRBV28	once	TRBJ1-3	TRBD1	TGTGCCAGCAGTCTGACATCGACAGGGAGGAACACCATATATTTT	CASSLTSTGRNTIYF
TRBV6-2/TRBV6-3	.	TRBJ2-2	.	TGTGCCAGCACCCCCCCGAGCCCCACCGGGGAGCTGTTTTTT	CASTPPSPTGELFF
TRBV7-9	.	TRBJ2-2	.	TGTGCCAGCAGCTCCAGGCCGCTTCCGGGACGGTCGAACACCGGGGAGCTGTTTTTT	CASSSRPLPGRSNTGELFF
TRBV4-3	.	TRBJ2-1	.	TGCGCCAGCAGCCGGAAGAGAGGCTCTAATGAGCAGTTCTTC	CASSRKRGSNEQFF
TRBV10-3	.	TRBJ1-1	.	TGTGCCATCAGTGTTCGTACGGGTACTGAAGCTTTCTTT	CAISVRTGTEAFF
TRBV7-3	.	TRBJ2-3	.	TGTGCCAGCAGTCATGGGGGGCGAGGCACAGATACGCAGTATTTT	CASSHGGRGTDTQYF
TRBV18	.	TRBJ1-5	.	TGTGCCAGCTCACCCTCCAGGGATCAGCCCCAGCATTTT	CASSPSRDQPQHF
TRBV7-2	.	TRBJ1-4	.	TGTGCCAGCAGCTTCGAAGCCCCTGAAAAACTGTTTTTT	CASSFEAPEKLFF
TRBV7-9	once	TRBJ1-2	TRBD1	TGTGCCAGCAGCCAAGACAGGGGGCTTTACTATGGCTACACCTTC	CASSQDRGLYYGYTF
TRBV7-3	.	TRBJ1-1	.	TGTGCCAGCAGCGAGAGACAGGCGCCGTACACTGAAGCTTTCTTT	CASSERQAPYTEAFF
TRBV27	once	TRBJ2-7	.	TGTGCCAGCAGTTTTCCCCCCAGTAGTACGGCGGAGTACGAGCAGTACTTC	CASSFPPSSTAEYEQYF
TRBV19	.	TRBJ2-2	TRBD1	TGTGCCAGTCGAGACAGGGCTCGAGTCACCGGGGAGCTGTTTTTT	CASRDRARVTGELFF
TRBV7-2	.	TRBJ1-1	TRBD1	TGTGCCAGCAGCTTCCCGGGACAGGGACCTGAAGCTTTCTTT	CASSFPGQGPEAFF
TRBV7-9	.	TRBJ2-6	.	TGTGCCAGCAGCTTAAGGGGAACTGGGGCTGGGGCCAACGTCCTGACTTTC	CASSLRGTGAGANVLTF
TRBV9	.	TRBJ1-3	TRBD1	TGTGCCAGCAGCGTGACAGGGATCTCTGGAAACACCATATATTTT	CASSVTGISGNTIYF
TRBV6-2/TRBV6-3	.	TRBJ2-7	.	TGTGCCAGCAGCCCTCGGGGGCGGGGGACCGATTACGAGCAGTACTTC	CASSPRGRGTDYEQYF
TRBV9	once	TRBJ2-5	TRBD2	TGTGCCAGCAGCGTAGGCCCAGCGGGGGGTCAAGAGACCCAGTACTTC	CASSVGPAGGQETQYF
TRBV4-2	.	TRBJ2-7	.	TGTGCCAGCAGCCAAGTTTCGGCAGGCTCCTACGAGCAGTACTTC	CASSQVSAGSYEQYF
TRBV5-6	.	TRBJ2-2	.	TGTGCCAGCAGGTATGGGACAACGGCCGGGGAGCTGTTTTTT	CASRYGTTAGELFF
TRBV2	.	TRBJ1-5	TRBD1	TGTGCCAGCAGTTATCAGGGGGCCGGGAATCAGCCCCAGCATTTT	CASSYQGAGNQPQHF